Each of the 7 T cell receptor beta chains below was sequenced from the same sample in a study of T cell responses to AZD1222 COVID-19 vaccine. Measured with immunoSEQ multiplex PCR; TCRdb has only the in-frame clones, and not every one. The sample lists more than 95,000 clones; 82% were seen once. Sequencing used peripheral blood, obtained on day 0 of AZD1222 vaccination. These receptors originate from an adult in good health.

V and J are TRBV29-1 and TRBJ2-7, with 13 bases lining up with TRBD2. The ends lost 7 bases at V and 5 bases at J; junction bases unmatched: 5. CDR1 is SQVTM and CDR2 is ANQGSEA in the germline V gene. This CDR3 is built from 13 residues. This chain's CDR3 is CSAYTSGGDEQYF. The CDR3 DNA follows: TGCAGCGCCTATACTAGCGGGGGGGACGAGCAGTACTTC.

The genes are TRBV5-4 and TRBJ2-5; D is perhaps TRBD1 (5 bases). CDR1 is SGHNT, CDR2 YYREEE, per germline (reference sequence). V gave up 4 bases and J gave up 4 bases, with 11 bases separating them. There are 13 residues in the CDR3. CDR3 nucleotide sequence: TGTGCCAGCAGCCCAGACAGATTAGAGACCCAGTACTTC. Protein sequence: CASSPDRLETQYF.

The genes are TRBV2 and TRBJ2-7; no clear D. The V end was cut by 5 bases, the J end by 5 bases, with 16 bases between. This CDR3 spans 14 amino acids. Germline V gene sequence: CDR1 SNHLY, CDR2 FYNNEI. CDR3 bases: TGTGCCAGCAGTTACTACCGGGCTATCGACGAGCAGTACTTC. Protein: CASSYYRAIDEQYF.

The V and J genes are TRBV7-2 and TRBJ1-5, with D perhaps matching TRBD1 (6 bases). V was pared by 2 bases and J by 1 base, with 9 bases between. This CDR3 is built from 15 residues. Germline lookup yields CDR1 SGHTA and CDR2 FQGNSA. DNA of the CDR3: TGTGCCAGCAGCTTAATCGGACAGAGCAATCAGCCCCAGCATTTT. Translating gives CASSLIGQSNQPQHF.

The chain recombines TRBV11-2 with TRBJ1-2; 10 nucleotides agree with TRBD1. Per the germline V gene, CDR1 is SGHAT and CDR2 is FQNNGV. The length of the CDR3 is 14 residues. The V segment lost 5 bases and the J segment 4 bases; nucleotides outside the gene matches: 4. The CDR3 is CASSPGQGGYGYTF. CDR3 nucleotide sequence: TGTGCCAGCAGCCCTGGACAGGGGGGCTATGGCTACACCTTC.

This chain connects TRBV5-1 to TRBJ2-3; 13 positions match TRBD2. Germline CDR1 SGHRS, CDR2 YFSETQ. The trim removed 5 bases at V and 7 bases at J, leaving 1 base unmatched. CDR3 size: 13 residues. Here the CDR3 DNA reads TGCGCCAGCAGGACTAGCGGGGGGCATACGCAGTATTTT. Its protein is CASRTSGGHTQYF.

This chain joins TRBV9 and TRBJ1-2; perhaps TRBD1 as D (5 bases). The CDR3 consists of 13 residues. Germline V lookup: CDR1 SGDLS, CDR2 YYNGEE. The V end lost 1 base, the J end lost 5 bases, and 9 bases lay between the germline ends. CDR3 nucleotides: TGTGCCAGCAGCGTAAGGGGTACTTATGGCTACACCTTC. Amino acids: CASSVRGTYGYTF.